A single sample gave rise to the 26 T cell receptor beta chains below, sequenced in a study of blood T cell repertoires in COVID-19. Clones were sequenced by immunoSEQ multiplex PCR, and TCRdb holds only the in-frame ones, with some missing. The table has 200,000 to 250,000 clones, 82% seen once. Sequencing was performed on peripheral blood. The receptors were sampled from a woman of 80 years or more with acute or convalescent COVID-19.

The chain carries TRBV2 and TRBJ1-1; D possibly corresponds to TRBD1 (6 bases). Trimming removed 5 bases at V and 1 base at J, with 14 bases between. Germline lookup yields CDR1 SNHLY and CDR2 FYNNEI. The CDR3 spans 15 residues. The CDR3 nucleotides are TGTGCCAGCAGTCCCCTGGGGACACCGAACACTGAAGCTTTCTTT. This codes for CASSPLGTPNTEAFF.

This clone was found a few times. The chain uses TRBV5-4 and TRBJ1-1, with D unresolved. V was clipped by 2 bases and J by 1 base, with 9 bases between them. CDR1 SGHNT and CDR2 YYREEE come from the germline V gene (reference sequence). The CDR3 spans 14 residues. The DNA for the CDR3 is TGTGCCAGCAGCTTTTCACAGACGAACACTGAAGCTTTCTTT. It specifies CASSFSQTNTEAFF.

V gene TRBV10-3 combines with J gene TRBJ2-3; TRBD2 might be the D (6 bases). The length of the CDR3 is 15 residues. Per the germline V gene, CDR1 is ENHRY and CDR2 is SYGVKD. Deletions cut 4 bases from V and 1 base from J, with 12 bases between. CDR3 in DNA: TGTGCCATCAGTGCCTTGGAGCGGGGCACAGATACGCAGTATTTT. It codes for CAISALERGTDTQYF.

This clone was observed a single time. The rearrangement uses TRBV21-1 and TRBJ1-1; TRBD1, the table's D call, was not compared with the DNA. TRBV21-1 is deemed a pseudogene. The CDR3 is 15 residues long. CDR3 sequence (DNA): TGTGCCAGCGTCTCGCCTAGACAGAAGAACACTGAAGCTTTCTTT. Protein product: CASVSPRQKNTEAFF.

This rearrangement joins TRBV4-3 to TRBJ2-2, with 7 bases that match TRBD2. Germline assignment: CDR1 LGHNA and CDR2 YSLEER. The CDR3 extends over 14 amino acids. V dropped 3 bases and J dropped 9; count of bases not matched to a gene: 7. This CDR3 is CASSQGLSKRELFF. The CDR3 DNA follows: TGCGCCAGCAGCCAGGGACTATCTAAAAGGGAGCTGTTTTTT.

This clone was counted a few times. CDR3 bases: TGTGCCAGCAGCCACACAGGGACCAACACTGAAGCTTTCTTT. Translation gives CASSHTGTNTEAFF. The chain uses TRBV9 and TRBJ1-1; D perhaps matches TRBD1 (6 bases). The germline V and J ends were trimmed by 4 bases and 2 bases, with 12 bases remaining between them. Germline V gene data show CDR1 as SGDLS and CDR2 as YYNGEE. The CDR3 contains 14 residues.

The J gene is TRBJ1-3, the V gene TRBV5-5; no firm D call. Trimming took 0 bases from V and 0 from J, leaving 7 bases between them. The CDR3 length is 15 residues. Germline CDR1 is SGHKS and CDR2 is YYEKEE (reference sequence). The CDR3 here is CASSLVGASGNTIYF. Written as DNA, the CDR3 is TGTGCCAGCAGCTTGGTGGGAGCCTCTGGAAACACCATATATTTT.

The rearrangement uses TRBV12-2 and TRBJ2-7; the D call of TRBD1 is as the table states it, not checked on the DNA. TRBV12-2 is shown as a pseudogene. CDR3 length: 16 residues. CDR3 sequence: CASRSQGQESSYEQYF. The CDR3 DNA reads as TGTGCAAGTCGCTCGCAAGGACAGGAAAGCTCCTACGAGCAGTACTTC.

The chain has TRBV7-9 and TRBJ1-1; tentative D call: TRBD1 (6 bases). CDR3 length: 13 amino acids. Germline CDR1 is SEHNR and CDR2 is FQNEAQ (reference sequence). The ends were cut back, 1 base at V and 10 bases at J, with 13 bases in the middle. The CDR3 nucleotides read TGTGCCAGCAGCTTAGAGGGGGGGCGAACAGCTTTCTTT. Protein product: CASSLEGGRTAFF. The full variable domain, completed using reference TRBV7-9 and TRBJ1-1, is DTGVSQNPRHKITKRGQNVTFRCDPISEHNRLYWYRQTLGQGPEFLTYFQNEAQLEKSRLLSDRFSAERPKGSFSTLEIQRTEQGDSAMYLCASSLEGGRTAFFGQGTRLTVV.

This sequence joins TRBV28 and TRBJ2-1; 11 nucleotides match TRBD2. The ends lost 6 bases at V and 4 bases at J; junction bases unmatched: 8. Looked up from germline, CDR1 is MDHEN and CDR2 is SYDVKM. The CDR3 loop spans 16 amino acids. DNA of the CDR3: TGTGCCAGCAGCTCTATAGCGGGGGGGCGGTACAATGAGCAGTTCTTC. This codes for CASSSIAGGRYNEQFF.

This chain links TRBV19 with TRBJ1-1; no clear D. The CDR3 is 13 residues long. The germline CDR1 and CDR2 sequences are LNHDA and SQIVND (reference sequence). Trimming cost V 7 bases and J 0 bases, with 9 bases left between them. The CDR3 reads CASTTGLNTEAFF. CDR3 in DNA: TGTGCCAGTACTACGGGATTGAACACTGAAGCTTTCTTT.

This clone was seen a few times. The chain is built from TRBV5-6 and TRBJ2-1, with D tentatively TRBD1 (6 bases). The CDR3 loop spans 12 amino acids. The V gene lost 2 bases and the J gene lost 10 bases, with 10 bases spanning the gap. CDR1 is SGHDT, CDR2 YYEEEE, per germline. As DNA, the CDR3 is TGTGCCAGCAGCTTCGAAGACAGGGAGCAGTTCTTC. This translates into CASSFEDREQFF. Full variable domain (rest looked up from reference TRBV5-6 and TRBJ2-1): DAGVTQSPTHLIKTRGQQVTLRCSPKSGHDTVSWYQQALGQGPQFIFQYYEEEERQRGNFPDRFSGHQFPNYSSELNVNALLLGDSALYLCASSFEDREQFFGPGTRLTVL.

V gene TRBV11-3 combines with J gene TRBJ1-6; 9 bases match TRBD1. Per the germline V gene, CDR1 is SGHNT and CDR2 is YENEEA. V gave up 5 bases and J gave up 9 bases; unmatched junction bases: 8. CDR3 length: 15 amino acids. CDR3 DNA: TGTGCCAGCAGCCCAAGGACAGGGGAGGTTTCACCCCTCCACTTT. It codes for CASSPRTGEVSPLHF.

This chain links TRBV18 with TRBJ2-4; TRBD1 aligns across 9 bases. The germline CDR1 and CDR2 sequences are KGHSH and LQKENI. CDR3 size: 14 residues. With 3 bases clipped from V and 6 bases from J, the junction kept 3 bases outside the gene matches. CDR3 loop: CASSPGQGLNIQYF. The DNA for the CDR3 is TGTGCCAGCTCACCGGGACAGGGATTAAACATTCAGTACTTC.

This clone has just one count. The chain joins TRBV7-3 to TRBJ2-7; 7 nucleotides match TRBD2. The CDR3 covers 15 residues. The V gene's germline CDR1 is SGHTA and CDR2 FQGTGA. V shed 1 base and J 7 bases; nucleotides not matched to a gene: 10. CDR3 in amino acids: CASSLNRGDPREQYF. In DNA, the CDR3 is TGTGCCAGCAGCTTAAACCGGGGGGATCCGAGGGAGCAGTACTTC.

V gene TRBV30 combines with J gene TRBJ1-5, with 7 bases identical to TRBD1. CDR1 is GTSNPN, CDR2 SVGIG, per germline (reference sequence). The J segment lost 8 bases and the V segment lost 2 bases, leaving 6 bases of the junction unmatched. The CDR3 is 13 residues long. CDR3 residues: CAWSTQGKEPQHF. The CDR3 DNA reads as TGTGCCTGGAGTACACAGGGGAAGGAGCCCCAGCATTTT.

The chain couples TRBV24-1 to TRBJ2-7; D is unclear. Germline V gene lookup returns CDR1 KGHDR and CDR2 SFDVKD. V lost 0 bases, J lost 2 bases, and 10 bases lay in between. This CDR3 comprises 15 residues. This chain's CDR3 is CATSDLVELPYEQYF. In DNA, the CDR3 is TGTGCCACCAGTGATTTGGTAGAGCTACCCTACGAGCAGTACTTC.

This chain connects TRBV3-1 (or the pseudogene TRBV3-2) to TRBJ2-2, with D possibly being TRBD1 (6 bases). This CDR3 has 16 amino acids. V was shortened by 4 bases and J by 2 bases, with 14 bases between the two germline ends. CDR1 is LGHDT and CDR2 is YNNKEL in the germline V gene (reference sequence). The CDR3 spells CASSPWNRANTGELFF. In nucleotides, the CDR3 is TGTGCCAGCAGCCCCTGGAACAGGGCTAACACCGGGGAGCTGTTTTTT.

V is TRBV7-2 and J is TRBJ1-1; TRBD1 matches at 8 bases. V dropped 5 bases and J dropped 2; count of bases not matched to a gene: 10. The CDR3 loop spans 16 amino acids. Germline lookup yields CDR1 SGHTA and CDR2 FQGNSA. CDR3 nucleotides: TGTGCCAGCAGCGACCCCCCGACAGGGGATAACACTGAAGCTTTCTTT. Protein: CASSDPPTGDNTEAFF.

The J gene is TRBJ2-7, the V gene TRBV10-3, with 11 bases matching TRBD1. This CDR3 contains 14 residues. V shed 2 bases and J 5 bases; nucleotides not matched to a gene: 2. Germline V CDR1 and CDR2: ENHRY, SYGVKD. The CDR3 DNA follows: TGTGCCATCAGTGAGGGACAGGGGGCGAACGAGCAGTACTTC. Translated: CAISEGQGANEQYF.

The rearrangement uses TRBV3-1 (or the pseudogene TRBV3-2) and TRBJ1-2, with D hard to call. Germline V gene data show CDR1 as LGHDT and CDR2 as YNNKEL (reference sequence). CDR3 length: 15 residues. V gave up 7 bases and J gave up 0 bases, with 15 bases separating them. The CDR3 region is CASNNWAETNYGYTF. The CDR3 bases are TGTGCCAGCAATAACTGGGCAGAAACTAACTATGGCTACACCTTC.

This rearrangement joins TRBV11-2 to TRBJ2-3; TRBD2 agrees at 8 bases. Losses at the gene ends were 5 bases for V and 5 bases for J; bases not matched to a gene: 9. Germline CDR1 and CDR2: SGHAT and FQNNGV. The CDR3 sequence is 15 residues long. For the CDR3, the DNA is TGTGCCAGCAGCAATTCGGGGGGGAGGGGAGATACGCAGTATTTT. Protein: CASSNSGGRGDTQYF.

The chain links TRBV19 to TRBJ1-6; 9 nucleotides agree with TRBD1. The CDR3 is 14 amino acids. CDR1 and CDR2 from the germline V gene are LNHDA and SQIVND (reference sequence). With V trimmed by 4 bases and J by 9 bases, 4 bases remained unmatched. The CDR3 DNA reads TGTGCCAGTAGTACGGGACAGGGAGGTTCACCCCTCCACTTT. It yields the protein CASSTGQGGSPLHF.

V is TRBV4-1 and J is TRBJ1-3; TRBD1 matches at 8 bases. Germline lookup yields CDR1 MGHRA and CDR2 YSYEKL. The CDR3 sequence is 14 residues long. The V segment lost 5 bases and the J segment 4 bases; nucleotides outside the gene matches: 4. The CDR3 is CASSYGQGGNTIYF. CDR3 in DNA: TGCGCCAGCAGCTACGGACAGGGAGGAAACACCATATATTTT.

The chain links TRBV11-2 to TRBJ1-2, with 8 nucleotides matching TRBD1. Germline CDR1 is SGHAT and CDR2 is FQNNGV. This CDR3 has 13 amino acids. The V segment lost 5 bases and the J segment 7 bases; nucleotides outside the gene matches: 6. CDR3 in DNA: TGTGCCAGCAGCAAAGGACAGGGCGGTGGCTACACCTTC. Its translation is CASSKGQGGGYTF.

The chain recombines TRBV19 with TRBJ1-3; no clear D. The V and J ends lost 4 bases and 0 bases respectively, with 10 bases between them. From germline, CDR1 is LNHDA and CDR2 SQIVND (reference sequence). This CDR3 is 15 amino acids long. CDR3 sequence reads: CASSRNRDSGNTIYF. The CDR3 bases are TGTGCCAGTAGTAGAAACAGAGACTCTGGAAACACCATATATTTT. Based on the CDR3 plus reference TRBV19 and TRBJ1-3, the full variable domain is DGGITQSPKYLFRKEGQNVTLSCEQNLNHDAMYWYRQDPGQGLRLIYYSQIVNDFQKGDIAEGYSVSREKKESFPLTVTSAQKNPTAFYLCASSRNRDSGNTIYFGEGSWLTVV.